A single sample is the source of the 14 T cell receptor beta chains below, sequenced in a study of spatial heterogeneity in lung cancer. TCRdb independently ran MiXCR on the 5' RACE reads; one entry per CDR3 protein. The sample records fewer than 60,000 distinct CDR3 sequences, 7.4% being singletons. Regarding time point: blood at routine non-recurrence follow-up after resection. Unsorted tumor, nontumor lung tissue or cryopreserved PBMC supplied the whole RNA. Specimen: PBMCs, collected at follow-up. The receptors were sampled from a female donor with early-stage non-small cell lung cancer.

The sample holds a few counts of this clonotype. This rearrangement joins TRBV5-6 to TRBJ2-7, with TRBD1 matching 7 bases. The V and J ends lost 6 bases and 6 bases, in that order; junction bases with no gene match: 12. Germline CDR1 SGHDT, CDR2 YYEEEE. The CDR3 runs 14 residues. In DNA, the CDR3 is TGTGCCAGCAACGCTTTCCGGACAGGTAGCGAGCAGTACTTC. Translation gives CASNAFRTGSEQYF.

The sample holds many counts of this clonotype. The chain links TRBV5-1 to TRBJ2-3; D not resolved. The CDR3 is 15 amino acids. V was trimmed by 5 bases and J by 2 bases, leaving 15 bases between them. Germline V lookup: CDR1 SGHRS, CDR2 YFSETQ. The CDR3 is CASSGSWGNTDTQYF. Here the CDR3 DNA reads TGCGCCAGCAGTGGTAGTTGGGGAAACACAGATACGCAGTATTTT.

The genes are TRBV13 and TRBJ2-7; D may be TRBD2 (6 bases). Germline V lookup: CDR1 PRHDT, CDR2 FYEKMQ (reference sequence). This CDR3 is 16 amino acids long. The germline V and J ends were trimmed by 0 bases and 0 bases, with 12 bases remaining between them. CDR3 loop: CASSLGHGSSSYEQYF. For the CDR3, the DNA is TGTGCCAGCAGCTTAGGCCACGGGAGTAGCTCCTACGAGCAGTACTTC.

This clonotype was picked up a small number of times. This chain links TRBV6-1 with TRBJ2-1; 13 nucleotides align to TRBD2. After removal of 5 bases from V and 2 bases from J, the junction contained 3 bases not matched to a gene. Per the germline V gene, CDR1 is MNHNS and CDR2 is SASEGT. There are 16 residues in the CDR3. CDR3 sequence reads: CASSSGTSGAYNEQFF. In DNA, the CDR3 is TGTGCCAGCAGTTCCGGGACTAGCGGGGCCTACAATGAGCAGTTCTTC.

This clonotype has just a few counts. This chain's CDR3 is CASSQDRTLYGYTF. The CDR3 DNA sequence: TGTGCCAGCAGCCAAGATCGGACTCTCTATGGCTACACCTTC. V gene TRBV14 combines with J gene TRBJ1-2; D ambiguous. The CDR3 loop spans 14 amino acids. Per germline, CDR1 SGHDN and CDR2 FVKESK. V shed 0 bases and J shed 4 bases, with 9 bases lying between them.

This clonotype has ten or more counts. The rearrangement joins TRBV2 to TRBJ2-7; no clear D gene. Trimming stripped 5 bases from V and 4 bases from J, with 6 bases between. The CDR3 is 11 residues long. The germline V gene encodes CDR1 SNHLY and CDR2 FYNNEI. The CDR3 region is CASSNIYEQYF. In nucleotides, the CDR3 is TGTGCCAGCAGTAATATTTACGAGCAGTACTTC. Full variable domain (rest looked up from reference TRBV2 and TRBJ2-7): EPEVTQTPSHQVTQMGQEVILRCVPISNHLYFYWYRQILGQKVEFLVSFYNNEISEKSEIFDDQFSVERPDGSNFTLKIRSTKLEDSAMYFCASSNIYEQYFGPGTRLTVT.

The chain couples TRBV14 to TRBJ1-6, with 7 bases identical to TRBD1. This CDR3 is 16 amino acids long. Germline loops: CDR1 SGHDN, CDR2 FVKESK. The trim removed 4 bases at V and 4 bases at J, leaving 7 bases unmatched. CDR3 DNA sequence: TGTGCCAGCAGCCCGGGACAGCCTCTTTATAATTCACCCCTCCACTTT. It codes for CASSPGQPLYNSPLHF.

This clonotype was found a few times. The chain joins TRBV20-1 to TRBJ1-3; possible D gene TRBD1, 6 bases. CDR1 and CDR2 from the germline V gene are DFQATT and SNEGSKA (reference sequence). This CDR3 contains 14 residues. V was trimmed by 5 bases and J by 4 bases, leaving 15 bases between them. In DNA, the CDR3 is TGCAGTGCTCGCCCTGGGGGCGTGGGAAACACCATATATTTT. It specifies CSARPGGVGNTIYF.

This clonotype was observed at least ten times. The chain couples TRBV5-1 to TRBJ1-5; possible D gene TRBD1, 5 bases. The CDR3 totals 14 residues. V lost 4 bases, J lost 4 bases, and 12 bases lay in between. Germline V CDR1 and CDR2: SGHRS, YFSETQ. For the CDR3, the DNA is TGCGCCAGCAGCCTAGGGACTCTTAATCAGCCCCAGCATTTT. Its protein is CASSLGTLNQPQHF.

Ten or more counts support this clonotype. This chain joins TRBV29-1 and TRBJ2-5; D is uncertain. V dropped 8 bases and J dropped 6 bases, with 16 bases sitting between them. This CDR3 comprises 12 residues. The germline CDR1 and CDR2 sequences are SQVTM and ANQGSEA. The CDR3 reads CSLWDSIKTQYF. The CDR3 region has the DNA TGCAGCCTGTGGGATTCTATCAAGACCCAGTACTTC.

In this sample, this clonotype turned up a few times. The rearrangement uses TRBV20-1 and TRBJ1-5, with a weak D call TRBD1 (5 bases). Germline-derived CDR1 and CDR2 are DFQATT and SNEGSKA (reference sequence). The ends were cut back, 1 base at V and 4 bases at J, with 8 bases in the middle. The CDR3 extends over 13 amino acids. CDR3 loop: CSARGDGNQPQHF. In nucleotides, the CDR3 is TGCAGTGCTAGAGGGGACGGGAATCAGCCCCAGCATTTT.

This clonotype came up many times. CDR3 sequence (DNA): TGTGCCAGCAGTTTGGGGCAGGGGGACACCGGGGAGCTGTTTTTT. Amino acid sequence: CASSLGQGDTGELFF. The rearrangement links TRBV12-3 or TRBV12-4 to TRBJ2-2; 7 bases match TRBD1. This CDR3 region has 15 residues. V lost 3 bases and J lost 3; bases outside the gene matches: 4.

This clonotype has a handful of counts. The chain employs TRBV13 and TRBJ2-7; 9 bases match TRBD1. V lost 5 bases, J lost 2 bases, and 4 bases stayed unmatched. Germline CDR1 is PRHDT and CDR2 is FYEKMQ (reference sequence). The length of the CDR3 is 14 residues. The CDR3 DNA follows: TGTGCCAGCAGCCTGAGGACAGGGGCCTACGAGCAGTACTTC. The encoded protein is CASSLRTGAYEQYF.

In this sample, this clonotype turned up many times. This chain links TRBV24-1 with TRBJ2-7; D ambiguous. The CDR3 has 13 amino acids. Germline assignment: CDR1 KGHDR and CDR2 SFDVKD. V shed 3 bases and J shed 0 bases, with 5 bases lying between them. This CDR3 is CATSDPISYEQYF. The CDR3 bases are TGTGCCACCAGTGATCCCATCTCCTACGAGCAGTACTTC.